This T cell receptor beta chain was sequenced for a study of blood T cell repertoires in COVID-19. Study overall: Collection of acute and convalescent COVID-19 samples took place in the United States, Italy and Spain. T cells, B-cell-depleted T cells, or PBMCs provided the cDNA or gDNA that served as material.

The V segment lost 2 bases and the J segment 0 bases; nucleotides outside the gene matches: 7. Germline values: CDR1 GTSNPN, CDR2 SVGIG (reference sequence). The CDR3 extends over 16 amino acids. This clone was counted a few times. Study processing details: Reference gene primers were amplified, and this amplification served to estimate nucleated cell counts. Assay used: immunoSEQ multiplex PCR; TCRdb lists only in-frame clones, some missing. The V and J calls and the clone size are those of that table, but D and trimming were determined from the DNA. The sample yields around 190,000 clones, around 84% seen once.

The TCR sequence derives from a human donor in a cohort sampled during active COVID-19. The genes are TRBV30 and TRBJ1-3, with 7 positions matching TRBD1. Sequencing was performed on peripheral blood. The CDR3: CAWSIPTGLSGNTIYF. The CDR3 DNA reads as TGTGCCTGGAGTATCCCGACAGGGCTCTCTGGAAACACCATATATTTT.